The 23 T cell receptor beta chains in this list originate from one sample, sequenced in a study of blood T cell repertoires in COVID-19 (TCRdb year 2020). The method behind the library was the immunoSEQ multiplex PCR assay. Held by TCRdb, this immuneACCESS table contains in-frame sequences only and omits some clones. Under half of the omission traces to an unresolved V gene where checked; the cause of the rest is unknown. The sample table holds about 270,000 clones, of which approximately 85% were seen once. The leading ten clones occupy approximately 9.1% of the sample. The sequencing sample was made of PBMCs or T cells enriched from blood (not recorded which). These receptors all come from a woman in her fifties or sixties with acute COVID-19.

This chain joins TRBV4-1 and TRBJ1-1; a weak D match, TRBD1 (5 bases). The CDR3 extends over 17 amino acids. Germline assignment: CDR1 MGHRA and CDR2 YSYEKL. Trimming cost V 4 bases and J 3 bases, with 21 bases left between them. CDR3 residues: CASSLSDEGPGDTEAFF. The CDR3, as DNA: TGCGCCAGCAGCCTATCTGACGAGGGACCGGGGGACACTGAAGCTTTCTTT.

This rearrangement joins TRBV9 to TRBJ2-4, with a tentative D call TRBD2 (7 bases). There are 14 residues in the CDR3. CDR1 is SGDLS, CDR2 YYNGEE, per germline. Trimming removed 4 bases at V and 6 bases at J, with 14 bases between. The CDR3 DNA reads TGTGCCAGCAGCCCAAAGGGGGGGCCAAACATTCAGTACTTC. Its translation is CASSPKGGPNIQYF.

CDR3 coding DNA: TGTGCCAGCAGTTGGCAGGGAAACGTCTACGAGCAGTACTTC. Protein sequence: CASSWQGNVYEQYF. The V and J genes are TRBV27 and TRBJ2-7; D possibly corresponds to TRBD1 (5 bases). Trimming removed 4 bases from V and 3 bases from J, with 13 bases in between. Germline CDR1 MNHEY, CDR2 SMNVEV (reference sequence). The CDR3 length is 14 residues.

The chain recombines TRBV18 with TRBJ2-7; D may be TRBD1 (5 bases). V was pared by 2 bases and J by 4 bases, with 9 bases between. Germline CDR1 reads KGHSH; CDR2 reads LQKENI. The CDR3 spans 13 residues. CDR3 region: CASSPAGNYEQYF. The CDR3 DNA reads as TGTGCCAGCTCACCAGCAGGGAATTACGAGCAGTACTTC.

In this sample, this clone turned up once. This rearrangement joins TRBV4-1 to TRBJ2-3; the D gene is possibly TRBD1 (7 bases). The germline V gene encodes CDR1 MGHRA and CDR2 YSYEKL. V lost 0 bases and J 2 bases, leaving 18 bases between the germline ends. This CDR3 comprises 18 residues. The CDR3 here is CASSQEYRQGLLTDTQYF. The DNA of the CDR3 is TGCGCCAGCAGCCAAGAGTACAGACAGGGACTTCTCACAGATACGCAGTATTTT.

The chain uses TRBV7-9 and TRBJ2-7; 9 bases fit TRBD2. CDR1 is SEHNR, CDR2 FQNEAQ, per germline (reference sequence). This CDR3 is 15 amino acids long. With 1 base clipped from V and 5 bases from J, the junction kept 6 bases outside the gene matches. CDR3 protein: CASSLEAGGWNEQYF. In DNA, the CDR3 is TGTGCCAGCAGCTTAGAGGCGGGGGGGTGGAACGAGCAGTACTTC.

A note on this clone: The sample has other DNA sequences that encode this CDR3 too. The chain is built from TRBV27 and TRBJ1-6, with 7 bases lining up with TRBD1. J was trimmed by 6 bases and V by 6 bases; bases with no gene match: 5. The CDR3 is made up of 14 amino acids. Germline CDR1 and CDR2: MNHEY and SMNVEV (reference sequence). In nucleotides, the CDR3 is TGTGCCAGCAGGCCGACAGGGAGTAATTCACCCCTCCACTTT. The encoded protein is CASRPTGSNSPLHF.

This chain connects TRBV3-1 (or the pseudogene TRBV3-2) to TRBJ1-2; TRBD1 matches at 9 bases. V was pared by 4 bases and J by 4 bases, with 10 bases of the junction left unmatched. The CDR3 is made up of 16 amino acids. Germline CDR1 reads LGHDT; CDR2 reads YNNKEL (reference sequence). The CDR3 DNA sequence: TGTGCCAGCAGCCTAGGCCCGGGACAGGGCGTCTATGGCTACACCTTC. This codes for CASSLGPGQGVYGYTF.

The rearrangement uses TRBV30 and TRBJ1-2; 8 nucleotides line up with TRBD1. Germline CDR1 and CDR2: GTSNPN and SVGIG (reference sequence). With V trimmed by 1 base and J by 7 bases, 11 bases remained unmatched. The CDR3 contains 15 residues. The CDR3 here is CAWSDGQGFVAGYTF. The DNA of the CDR3 is TGTGCCTGGAGTGACGGACAGGGTTTTGTGGCTGGCTACACCTTC.

This chain uses TRBV5-1 with TRBJ1-5; D call uncertain. The CDR3 is made up of 13 amino acids. CDR1 SGHRS and CDR2 YFSETQ come from the germline V gene. V was shortened by 2 bases and J by 0 bases, with 3 bases between the two germline ends. The CDR3 sequence: CASSFSSNQPQHF. The CDR3 DNA sequence: TGCGCCAGCAGCTTCAGTAGCAATCAGCCCCAGCATTTT.

V usage is TRBV29-1 and J usage is TRBJ1-2, with D hard to call. V dropped 7 bases and J dropped 0 bases, with 9 bases sitting between them. The length of the CDR3 is 12 residues. Germline CDR1 SQVTM, CDR2 ANQGSEA. CDR3 DNA sequence: TGCAGCGGCACCGGGTCTAACTATGGCTACACCTTC. This codes for CSGTGSNYGYTF.

V gene TRBV9 combines with J gene TRBJ1-1; no clear D gene. This CDR3 has 16 amino acids. Germline V CDR1 and CDR2: SGDLS, YYNGEE. V lost 0 bases, J lost 0 bases, and 12 bases lay in between. DNA of the CDR3: TGTGCCAGCAGCGTAGGTATCGGGAACATGAACACTGAAGCTTTCTTT. Its protein is CASSVGIGNMNTEAFF.

This rearrangement joins TRBV30 to TRBJ2-1; 7 nucleotides line up with TRBD2. This CDR3 region has 14 residues. V gave up 3 bases and J gave up 7 bases; unmatched junction bases: 9. CDR1 is GTSNPN and CDR2 is SVGIG in the germline V gene (reference sequence). In nucleotides, the CDR3 is TGTGCCTGGAGGAGGTGGGAGGGTCTAAATGAGCAGTTCTTC. It translates to CAWRRWEGLNEQFF.

J is TRBJ1-2 and V is TRBV3-1 (or the pseudogene TRBV3-2), with 7 nucleotides matching TRBD1. V lost 3 bases, J lost 4 bases, and 11 bases stayed unmatched. The CDR3 is made up of 16 amino acids. CDR1 and CDR2 (germline): LGHDT, YNNKEL (reference sequence). CDR3: CASSQGDSRRSYGYTF. Written as DNA, the CDR3 is TGTGCCAGCAGCCAGGGGGACAGCCGGAGATCCTATGGCTACACCTTC.

This clone was seen more than once but under ten times. The chain joins TRBV19 to TRBJ2-1, with 7 bases matching TRBD2. There are 16 residues in the CDR3. Germline values: CDR1 LNHDA, CDR2 SQIVND (reference sequence). After removal of 5 bases from V and 10 bases from J, the junction contained 17 bases not matched to a gene. The CDR3 here is CASSSRPAGPSGEQFF. The CDR3 region has the DNA TGTGCCAGTAGTTCCCGGCCAGCGGGGCCCTCAGGGGAGCAGTTCTTC.

The chain employs TRBV10-3 and TRBJ2-1, with a weak D call TRBD2 (6 bases). CDR1 is ENHRY, CDR2 SYGVKD, per germline. V gave up 4 bases and J gave up 7 bases, with 11 bases separating them. This CDR3 comprises 13 residues. The DNA for the CDR3 is TGTGCCATCAGTGGGTCTAGCGCAAATGAGCAGTTCTTC. This codes for CAISGSSANEQFF.

This chain connects TRBV20-1 to TRBJ2-3, with 12 bases matching TRBD2. J lost 3 bases, V lost 3 bases, and 10 bases had no gene match. This CDR3 comprises 17 residues. The germline V gene encodes CDR1 DFQATT and CDR2 SNEGSKA (reference sequence). CDR3 DNA: TGCAGTGCTAGTGCTAGCGGGGGGGCTGGTCGGACAGATACGCAGTATTTT. It is translated as CSASASGGAGRTDTQYF.

The genes are TRBV7-9 and TRBJ1-5; 7 bases align to TRBD1. The J segment lost 6 bases and the V segment lost 5 bases, leaving 7 bases of the junction unmatched. Germline CDR1 is SEHNR and CDR2 is FQNEAQ (reference sequence). The CDR3 consists of 14 residues. The CDR3 DNA is TGTGCCAGCAGCCCCGACAGGGTGCCTCAGCCCCAGCATTTT. Encoded protein: CASSPDRVPQPQHF. Full variable domain (remainder filled in from reference TRBV7-9 and TRBJ1-5): DTGVSQNPRHKITKRGQNVTFRCDPISEHNRLYWYRQTLGQGPEFLTYFQNEAQLEKSRLLSDRFSAERPKGSFSTLEIQRTEQGDSAMYLCASSPDRVPQPQHFGDGTRLSIL.

The chain uses TRBV9 and TRBJ2-7; 8 bases map to TRBD1. Unmatched junction bases numbered 7, after V lost 0 bases and J lost 2 bases. Germline CDR1 reads SGDLS; CDR2 reads YYNGEE. CDR3 size: 16 residues. CDR3: CASSVGDRQRTYEQYF. As DNA, the CDR3 is TGTGCCAGCAGCGTAGGGGACAGGCAAAGAACCTACGAGCAGTACTTC.

The chain has TRBV30 and TRBJ1-1; D is unclear. V gave up 0 bases and J gave up 1 base, with 6 bases separating them. The CDR3 has 13 amino acids. CDR1 and CDR2 from the germline V gene are GTSNPN and SVGIG (reference sequence). CDR3 nucleotide sequence: TGTGCCTGGAGTGTTATTAGGAACACTGAAGCTTTCTTT. Translated: CAWSVIRNTEAFF.

V usage is TRBV3-1 (or the pseudogene TRBV3-2) and J usage is TRBJ1-5, with a weak D call TRBD1 (6 bases). Germline lookup yields CDR1 LGHDT and CDR2 YNNKEL (reference sequence). This CDR3 is built from 18 residues. Trimming took off 6 bases at V and 0 bases at J, with 21 bases between the two ends. The CDR3 spells CASRSRGRGLYSNQPQHF. In DNA, the CDR3 is TGTGCCAGCAGATCCAGGGGCAGGGGATTATATAGCAATCAGCCCCAGCATTTT.

The chain combines TRBV10-1 with TRBJ2-1; TRBD2 agrees at 11 bases. The CDR3 length is 15 residues. In germline, CDR1 is WNHNN, CDR2 SYGVQD (reference sequence). V was pared by 0 bases and J by 14 bases, with 9 bases of the junction left unmatched. CDR3 region: CASSESGLAGGSKFF. CDR3 nucleotides: TGCGCCAGCAGTGAGTCTGGTTTAGCGGGGGGGAGCAAGTTCTTC.

The chain links TRBV5-4 to TRBJ2-3; TRBD2 aligns across 7 bases. From germline, CDR1 is SGHNT and CDR2 YYREEE (reference sequence). The length of the CDR3 is 16 residues. The junction had 5 bases not matched to a gene; V was cut back by 1 base and J by 0 bases. The CDR3 coding sequence is TGTGCCAGCAGCTTGCCCCGCGGGGGAAGCACAGATACGCAGTATTTT. It encodes CASSLPRGGSTDTQYF.